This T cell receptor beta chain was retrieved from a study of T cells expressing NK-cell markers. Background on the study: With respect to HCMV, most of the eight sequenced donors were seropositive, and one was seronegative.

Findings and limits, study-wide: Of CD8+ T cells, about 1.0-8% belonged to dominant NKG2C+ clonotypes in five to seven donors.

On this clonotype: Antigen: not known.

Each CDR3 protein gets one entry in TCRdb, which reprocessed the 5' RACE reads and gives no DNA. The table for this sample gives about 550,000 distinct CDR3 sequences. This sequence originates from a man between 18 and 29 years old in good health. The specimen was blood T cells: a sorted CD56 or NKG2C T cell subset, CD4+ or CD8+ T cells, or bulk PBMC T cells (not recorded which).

The CDR3 sequence is CASSLGTGAGETQYF. The chain employs TRBV5-6 and TRBJ2-5; without DNA, the TCRdb call of TRBD1 cannot be checked. From germline, CDR1 is SGHDT and CDR2 YYEEEE. This CDR3 comprises 15 residues.